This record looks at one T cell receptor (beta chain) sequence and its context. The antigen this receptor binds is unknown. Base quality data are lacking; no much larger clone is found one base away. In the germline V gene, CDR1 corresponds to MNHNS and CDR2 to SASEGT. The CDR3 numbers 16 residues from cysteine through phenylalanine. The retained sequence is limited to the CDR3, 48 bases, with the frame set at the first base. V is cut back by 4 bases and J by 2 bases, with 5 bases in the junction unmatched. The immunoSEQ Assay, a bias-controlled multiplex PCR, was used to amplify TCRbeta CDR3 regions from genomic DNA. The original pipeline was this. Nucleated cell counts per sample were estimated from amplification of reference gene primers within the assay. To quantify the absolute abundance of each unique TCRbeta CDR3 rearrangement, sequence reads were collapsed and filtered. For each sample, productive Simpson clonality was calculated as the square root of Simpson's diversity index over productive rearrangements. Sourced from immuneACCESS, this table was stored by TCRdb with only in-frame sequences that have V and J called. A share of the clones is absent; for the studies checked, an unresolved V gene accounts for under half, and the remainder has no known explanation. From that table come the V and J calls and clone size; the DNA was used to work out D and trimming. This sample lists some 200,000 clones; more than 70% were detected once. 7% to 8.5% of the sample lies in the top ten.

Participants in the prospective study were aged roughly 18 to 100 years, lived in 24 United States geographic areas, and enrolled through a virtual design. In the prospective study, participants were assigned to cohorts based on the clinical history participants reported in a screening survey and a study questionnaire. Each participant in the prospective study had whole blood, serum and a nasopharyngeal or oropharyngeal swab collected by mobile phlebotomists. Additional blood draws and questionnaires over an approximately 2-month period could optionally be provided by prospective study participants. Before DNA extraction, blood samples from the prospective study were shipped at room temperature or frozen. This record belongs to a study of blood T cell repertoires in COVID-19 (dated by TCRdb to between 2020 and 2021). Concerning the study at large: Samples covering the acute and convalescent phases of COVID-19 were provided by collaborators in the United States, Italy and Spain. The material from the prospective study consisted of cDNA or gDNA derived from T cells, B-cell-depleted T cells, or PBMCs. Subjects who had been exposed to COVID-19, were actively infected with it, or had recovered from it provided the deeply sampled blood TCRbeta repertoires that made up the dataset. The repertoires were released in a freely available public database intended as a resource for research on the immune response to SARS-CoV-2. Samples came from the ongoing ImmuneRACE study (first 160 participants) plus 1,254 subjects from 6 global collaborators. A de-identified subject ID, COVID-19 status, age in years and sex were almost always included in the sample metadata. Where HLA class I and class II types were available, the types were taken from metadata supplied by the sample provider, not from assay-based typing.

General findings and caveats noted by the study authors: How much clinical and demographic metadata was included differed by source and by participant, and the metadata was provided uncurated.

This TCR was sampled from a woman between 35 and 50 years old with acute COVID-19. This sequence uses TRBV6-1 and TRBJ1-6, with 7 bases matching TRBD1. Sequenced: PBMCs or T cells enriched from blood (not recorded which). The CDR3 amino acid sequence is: CASSGYRGTYNSPLHF. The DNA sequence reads TGTGCCAGCAGTGGCTACAGGGGAACCTATAATTCACCCCTCCACTTT.